Following are 26 T cell receptor beta chains from one sample sequenced in a study of blood T cell repertoires in COVID-19. The repertoire was sequenced with immunoSEQ multiplex PCR; TCRdb's copy has only in-frame clones and lacks some. This table holds roughly 260,000 clones, roughly nine tenths found once. Material: peripheral blood. Receptors were obtained from a man aged 55 to 70 who had recovered from COVID-19.

The chain employs TRBV5-4 and TRBJ1-2; a weak D match, TRBD1 (6 bases). Per the germline V gene, CDR1 is SGHNT and CDR2 is YYREEE (reference sequence). V was shortened by 4 bases and J by 0 bases, with 10 bases between the two germline ends. The CDR3 is made up of 14 amino acids. CDR3 sequence (DNA): TGTGCCAGCAGCGTAGGACAGCCTAACTATGGCTACACCTTC. This encodes CASSVGQPNYGYTF.

The chain links TRBV10-3 to TRBJ1-1; D may be TRBD1 (5 bases). This CDR3 has 13 residues. Trimming left V 4 bases short and J 6 bases short, with 12 bases between. Per the germline V gene, CDR1 is ENHRY and CDR2 is SYGVKD. The CDR3 nucleotides are TGTGCCATCAGTGTGTCGGGGCGACCTGAAGCTTTCTTT. As protein: CAISVSGRPEAFF.

The chain uses TRBV30 and TRBJ1-1; D possibly corresponds to TRBD1 (6 bases). The CDR3 loop spans 14 amino acids. V lost 1 base to trimming and J lost 7 bases, with 16 bases between them. CDR1 is GTSNPN, CDR2 SVGIG, per germline (reference sequence). CDR3 nucleotides: TGTGCCTGGAGTGCGCCACAGGGATGGAATGAAGCTTTCTTT. It specifies CAWSAPQGWNEAFF.

The rearrangement joins TRBV6-5 to TRBJ1-5; D not certain. Between the trimmed V and J ends, which lost 7 bases and 2 bases, there was a span of 15 bases. The germline V gene encodes CDR1 MNHEY and CDR2 SVGAGI. The CDR3 has 15 amino acids. The CDR3 loop is CASTEGGIGNQPQHF. CDR3 sequence (DNA): TGTGCCAGCACCGAAGGAGGTATTGGCAATCAGCCCCAGCATTTT.

The chain joins TRBV11-2 to TRBJ2-1; 13 bases are shared with TRBD2. The CDR3 contains 18 residues. V lost 4 bases and J lost 1; bases outside the gene matches: 7. The germline CDR1 and CDR2 sequences are SGHAT and FQNNGV. Here the CDR3 reads CASSSWTSGGTSYNEQFF. CDR3 in DNA: TGTGCCAGCAGCTCCTGGACTAGCGGGGGAACATCCTACAATGAGCAGTTCTTC. The whole variable domain, remainder taken from reference TRBV11-2 and TRBJ2-1, is EAGVAQSPRYKIIEKRQSVAFWCNPISGHATLYWYQQILGQGPKLLIQFQNNGVVDDSQLPKDRFSAERLKGVDSTLKIQPAKLEDSAVYLCASSSWTSGGTSYNEQFFGPGTRLTVL.

The CDR3 DNA reads TGTGCCTGGAGTAAGCGGTTAGCGGGGGTCGGTGGGGAGCAGTTCTTC. Its translation: CAWSKRLAGVGGEQFF. V gene TRBV30 combines with J gene TRBJ2-1; TRBD2 matches at 9 bases. Germline assignment: CDR1 GTSNPN and CDR2 SVGIG (reference sequence). This CDR3 has 16 residues. V shed 2 bases, J shed 10 bases, and the junction held 15 bases outside the gene matches.

For the CDR3, the DNA is TGTGCCAGCAGCCAACAGGGTCAAATGATTGAAAAACTGTTTTTT. This translates into CASSQQGQMIEKLFF. The chain has TRBV4-2 and TRBJ1-4, with D maybe TRBD1 (5 bases). Germline V gives CDR1 LGHNA, CDR2 YNFKEQ. Trimming took off 2 bases at V and 7 bases at J, with 14 bases between the two ends. The CDR3 loop spans 15 amino acids.

This chain joins TRBV3-1 (or the pseudogene TRBV3-2) and TRBJ2-3; D is unclear. The length of the CDR3 is 14 residues. In germline, CDR1 is LGHDT, CDR2 YNNKEL (reference sequence). The V gene lost 0 bases and the J gene lost 1 base, with 5 bases spanning the gap. CDR3 loop: CASSQEPGTDTQYF. In nucleotides, the CDR3 is TGTGCCAGCAGCCAAGAACCGGGCACAGATACGCAGTATTTT.

V usage is TRBV13 and J usage is TRBJ1-1; D is possibly TRBD1 (5 bases). The CDR3 sequence is 14 residues long. The V gene's germline CDR1 is PRHDT and CDR2 FYEKMQ (reference sequence). V gave up 4 bases and J gave up 0 bases, with 9 bases separating them. The CDR3 DNA reads as TGTGCCAGCAGCTCCACAGGCTTGAACACTGAAGCTTTCTTT. Its translation: CASSSTGLNTEAFF. Using reference TRBV13 and TRBJ1-1 for the parts outside the CDR3, the full variable domain is AAGVIQSPRHLIKEKRETATLKCYPIPRHDTVYWYQQGPGQDPQFLISFYEKMQSDKGSIPDRFSAQQFSDYHSELNMSSLELGDSALYFCASSSTGLNTEAFFGQGTRLTVV.

This clone was seen a single time. V and J are TRBV7-3 and TRBJ2-3; 9 bases are shared with TRBD2. Germline assignment: CDR1 SGHTA and CDR2 FQGTGA. The CDR3 has 16 residues. The V segment lost 5 bases and the J segment 1 base; nucleotides outside the gene matches: 7. The CDR3 DNA reads as TGTGCCAGCAGCAGACTAGCGGCGGGGGGCACAGATACGCAGTATTTT. Residues: CASSRLAAGGTDTQYF.

The chain is built from TRBV3-1 (or the pseudogene TRBV3-2) and TRBJ2-6; D may be TRBD1 (5 bases). Trimming shortened V by 4 bases and J by 1 base, and 11 bases separated the two germline ends. The germline gives CDR1 LGHDT, CDR2 YNNKEL (reference sequence). The CDR3 extends over 16 amino acids. In nucleotides, the CDR3 is TGTGCCAGCAGCCGGCTAACAGGTTCTGGGGCCAACGTCCTGACTTTC. Translated: CASSRLTGSGANVLTF.

The chain links TRBV6-1 to TRBJ1-2, with 8 bases that match TRBD1. The V segment lost 2 bases and the J segment 3 bases; nucleotides outside the gene matches: 5. There are 15 residues in the CDR3. Germline CDR1 MNHNS, CDR2 SASEGT. The CDR3 nucleotides read TGTGCCAGCAGTGAAAGGACAGGGTCTTACTATGGCTACACCTTC. Its translation: CASSERTGSYYGYTF.

The sample holds one count of this clone. V and J are TRBV6-1 and TRBJ2-7; no clear D gene. The V gene lost 3 bases and the J gene lost 2 bases, with 11 bases spanning the gap. CDR1 is MNHNS and CDR2 is SASEGT in the germline V gene. The length of the CDR3 is 14 residues. CDR3 amino acids: CASSDVAATYEQYF. Here the CDR3 DNA reads TGTGCCAGCAGTGATGTCGCGGCCACCTACGAGCAGTACTTC.

This chain links TRBV14 with TRBJ2-5; 7 nucleotides agree with TRBD2. The V gene's germline CDR1 is SGHDN and CDR2 FVKESK. This CDR3 comprises 13 residues. The J segment lost 5 bases and the V segment lost 4 bases, leaving 4 bases of the junction unmatched. The CDR3 DNA reads TGTGCCAGCAGCCGCAACGGGGGGGAGACCCAGTACTTC. Translating gives CASSRNGGETQYF.

This chain links TRBV7-3 with TRBJ2-1, with 8 bases fitting TRBD1. With 5 bases clipped from V and 10 bases from J, the junction kept 7 bases outside the gene matches. Germline V CDR1 and CDR2: SGHTA, FQGTGA. This CDR3 comprises 13 residues. The CDR3 sequence is CASSHRQGQEQFF. The CDR3 coding sequence is TGTGCCAGCAGCCACCGACAGGGGCAAGAGCAGTTCTTC.

The chain combines TRBV7-3 with TRBJ1-6; D remains unclear. CDR3 length: 13 residues. Germline V gene data show CDR1 as SGHTA and CDR2 as FQGTGA. The V gene lost 5 bases and the J gene lost 8 bases, with 10 bases spanning the gap. CDR3 sequence (DNA): TGTGCCAGCAGCCGAAAGCCCGATTCACCCCTCCACTTT. Translated, it gives CASSRKPDSPLHF.

This clone was seen only once. V usage is TRBV29-1 and J usage is TRBJ2-3; 8 bases are a match to TRBD2. CDR3 length: 19 residues. Germline CDR1 reads SQVTM; CDR2 reads ANQGSEA. The ends lost 7 bases at V and 1 base at J; junction bases unmatched: 22. The DNA of the CDR3 is TGCAGCGCTCAGGGATTCTTGCGGGGGGCCTTACGGGGCACAGATACGCAGTATTTT. Amino acid sequence: CSAQGFLRGALRGTDTQYF.

V gene TRBV13 combines with J gene TRBJ2-3; 7 positions match TRBD1. With 3 bases clipped from V and 0 bases from J, the junction kept 3 bases outside the gene matches. The germline gives CDR1 PRHDT, CDR2 FYEKMQ (reference sequence). CDR3 length equals 15 residues. Here the CDR3 DNA reads TGTGCCAGCAGCTTCAGGGGACAGAGCACAGATACGCAGTATTTT. Translated: CASSFRGQSTDTQYF. Together with reference TRBV13 and TRBJ2-3, the CDR3 gives the full variable domain: AAGVIQSPRHLIKEKRETATLKCYPIPRHDTVYWYQQGPGQDPQFLISFYEKMQSDKGSIPDRFSAQQFSDYHSELNMSSLELGDSALYFCASSFRGQSTDTQYFGPGTRLTVL.

V is TRBV6-5 and J is TRBJ1-6, with 7 bases fitting TRBD1. The CDR3 runs 15 residues. Germline trimming cut 2 bases from V and 8 bases from J; bases unmatched to any gene: 6. Looked up from germline, CDR1 is MNHEY and CDR2 is SVGAGI. CDR3: CASSYAGQPYSPLHF. CDR3 nucleotides: TGTGCCAGCAGTTACGCGGGACAGCCCTATTCACCCCTCCACTTT.

The chain links TRBV19 to TRBJ1-2; unclear D gene. The CDR3 is 15 residues long. With 7 bases removed from V and 4 bases from J, the gap between germline ends came to 19 bases. Germline CDR1 reads LNHDA; CDR2 reads SQIVND (reference sequence). The DNA of the CDR3 is TGTGCCAGTACCCCCAGTGAGGCATTTCTCTATGGCTACACCTTC. Protein: CASTPSEAFLYGYTF.

This clone was detected a few times. The CDR3 DNA reads as TGCAGCGTTGCCCGGGCGGGTATTCACGAGCAGTACTTC. Translation gives CSVARAGIHEQYF. This chain connects TRBV29-1 to TRBJ2-7, with D maybe TRBD2 (5 bases). Germline CDR1 and CDR2: SQVTM and ANQGSEA. The CDR3 consists of 13 residues. The germline V and J ends were trimmed by 4 bases and 5 bases, with 15 bases remaining between them.

The J gene is TRBJ2-2, the V gene TRBV10-3; 10 nucleotides agree with TRBD2. The CDR3 length is 17 residues. CDR1 is ENHRY, CDR2 SYGVKD, per germline. Trimming cost V 1 base and J 3 bases; bases outside gene matches: 5. The CDR3 region has the DNA TGTGCCATCAGTGAGTGGATAGCGGGGGGTCACACCGGGGAGCTGTTTTTT. The encoded protein is CAISEWIAGGHTGELFF.

CDR3 nucleotides: TGTGCCAGCAGTTACGGGGAGAGAGAGACCCAGTACTTC. Protein product: CASSYGERETQYF. The chain links TRBV6-2 or TRBV6-3 to TRBJ2-5, with D perhaps matching TRBD2 (5 bases). Trimming cost V 2 bases and J 4 bases, with 8 bases left between them. The CDR3 runs to 13 residues. Germline lookup yields CDR1 MNHEY and CDR2 SVGEGT.

The chain couples TRBV4-1 to TRBJ2-7; D unclear. With 0 bases removed from V and 8 bases from J, the gap between germline ends came to 8 bases. CDR3 length equals 12 residues. Germline lookup yields CDR1 MGHRA and CDR2 YSYEKL. The CDR3 is CASSQDELKQYF. In nucleotides, the CDR3 is TGCGCCAGCAGCCAAGATGAACTTAAGCAGTACTTC.

The V call is TRBV10-3, the J call TRBJ2-7, with 8 bases fitting TRBD1. CDR3 length: 15 amino acids. In germline, CDR1 is ENHRY, CDR2 SYGVKD. The junction had 8 bases not matched to a gene; V was cut back by 4 bases and J by 3 bases. The CDR3 reads CAISGPGQGGYEQYF. The CDR3 DNA follows: TGTGCCATCAGTGGGCCCGGACAGGGTGGCTACGAGCAGTACTTC.

V and J are TRBV4-1 and TRBJ1-1, with 7 bases fitting TRBD1. The CDR3 has 13 amino acids. After removal of 6 bases from V and 3 bases from J, the junction contained 4 bases not matched to a gene. The V gene's germline CDR1 is MGHRA and CDR2 YSYEKL. Here the CDR3 DNA reads TGCGCCAGCAGGGTTACAGGGGACACTGAAGCTTTCTTT. Residues: CASRVTGDTEAFF.